The source of this T cell receptor beta chain is a study of blood T cells in healthy people across ages (dated by TCRdb to about 2015). About the investigation overall: In model experiments, roughly one uniquely barcoded TCR beta cDNA molecule per two T cells was captured by template switching. The study measured age-related changes in TCR beta repertoire diversity using deep sequencing normalized with unique cDNA molecular identifiers. The donors were split into four age groups: young (average around 15 years), middle-aged (more than 35), aged (roughly 65) and long-lived (under 85). Using the same blood draw, the study looked at two additional independent replicas of 1 million unique cDNA reads for two donors, one aged 18 to 30 and the other aged 80 or older. To avoid experimental bias, donors of different ages were spread randomly across the sequencing lanes.

Looking up the germline V gene yields CDR1 ENHRY and CDR2 SYGVKD. V is pared back by 3 bases and J by 6 bases, with 20 bases lying between the germline termini. Measured from the cysteine to the phenylalanine, the CDR3 is 16 residues long. Kept here is only the CDR3 DNA, which spans 48 bases and is read in frame from base 1. Broad study findings and their caveats: Observed TCR beta diversity per million T cells fell roughly linearly with age, and a significant reduction was already apparent by age roughly 40. Estimates of total diversity based on one million sequenced T cells were regarded as lower bounds and as underestimates. Donor CMV infection status was unknown, potentially confounding age-related changes in expanded clonotypes. Since profiling was done on bulk unsorted PBMCs, naive and antigen-experienced compartments could not be conclusively compared. The percentage of naive T cells measured by flow cytometry correlated strongly with observed TCR beta diversity. Compared with the aged group, more naive CD4+ T cells, fewer expanded clones and increased TCR diversity were shown by the long-lived group, suggesting age selection.

Systemically healthy Caucasian individuals from Russia, some 38 in total and aged roughly 6 to 95 years, were included as donors. Roughly 9 milliliters of peripheral blood were drawn from each donor into EDTA-treated Vacutainer tubes. Ficoll-Paque density-gradient centrifugation was used to isolate PBMCs, with at least 6.5 million per sample. Total RNA was extracted from PBMCs with Trizol reagent, with at least 6 micrograms obtained per sample. For every donor, flow cytometry on a PBMC aliquot measured the percentage of naive CD45RAhigh/CD27high T cells. As to this clonotype: What this receptor recognizes is not known. Base-call qualities are not available, and no considerably larger clone is one nucleotide away.

Library preparation employed 5' RACE. These reads were obtained on an Illumina HiSeq 2500. A second PCR of about 6 to 11 cycles was performed with a sample-barcoded 5' primer and a J-beta primer mix. A template-switch 5' adaptor carrying 12 random nucleotides introduced a unique molecular identifier onto each TCR beta cDNA molecule. At least 2.5 million CDR3-containing paired-end reads were obtained from each sample. All of the RNA was converted into first-strand cDNA using the Mint cDNA synthesis kit, with a TRBC-specific oligonucleotide serving as the primer. After uracil-DNA glycosylase treatment, a first 18-cycle PCR used universal primers M1SS and BC2_uni_R on all cDNA. For the original study's pipeline: For normalization, 1 million high-quality reads, each with a distinct molecular identifier, were randomly selected from each sample. Reads sharing molecular identifiers were discarded rather than binned into consensus sequences. MiTCR, set to a Q25 quality threshold and the strictest error-elimination algorithm, was used for CDR3 identification, clonotype clustering and error correction. A nonparametric unseen species model with Euler transformation was used to estimate a lower bound on total TCR beta diversity. TCRdb handled the public reads itself, with Q25 trimming in fastp and clone calling in MiXCR, and kept productive beta chains. A single entry per CDR3 protein holds the most common genes and DNA from its merged rows. TCRdb, rather than the study authors, made the V and J calls. For this sample the table gives about 1,500,000 distinct CDR3 sequences, of which around 39% were detected only once. Of the sample, roughly 7.9% is held by the ten largest clones.

This receptor was taken from a woman between 18 and 30 years old in good health. The chain was built from TRBV10-3 and TRBJ2-5; the D gene could be TRBD1 or TRBD2, each one agreeing over 5 bases. Sequenced input: blood. The CDR3 corresponds to CAISDPDSRAPKTQYF. At the DNA level, the sequence is TGTGCCATCAGTGACCCGGACTCCAGGGCCCCGAAGACCCAGTACTTC.